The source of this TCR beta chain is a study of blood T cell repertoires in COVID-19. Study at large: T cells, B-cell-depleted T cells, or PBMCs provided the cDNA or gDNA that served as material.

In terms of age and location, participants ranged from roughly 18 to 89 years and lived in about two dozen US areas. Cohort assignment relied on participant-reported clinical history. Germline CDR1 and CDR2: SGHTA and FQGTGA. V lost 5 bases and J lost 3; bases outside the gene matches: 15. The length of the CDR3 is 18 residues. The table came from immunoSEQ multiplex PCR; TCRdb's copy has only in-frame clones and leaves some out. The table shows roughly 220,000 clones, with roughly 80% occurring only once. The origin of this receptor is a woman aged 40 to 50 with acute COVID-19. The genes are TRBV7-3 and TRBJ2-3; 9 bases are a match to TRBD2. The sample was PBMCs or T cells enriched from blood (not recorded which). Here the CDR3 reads CASSPEGGLAGRTDTQYF. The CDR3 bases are TGTGCCAGCAGCCCCGAAGGCGGGCTAGCGGGGAGGACAGATACGCAGTATTTT.